This TCR beta chain is from a study of high-grade serous ovarian cancer treatment subgroups (dated by TCRdb to the early 2020s). Background for the entire study: A mean of about 14,000 reads and thousands of unique TCR beta rearrangements per sample was generated by sequencing. One primary tumor sample and two metastatic tumor samples were contributed by each patient, so that around 90 samples were obtained in total. TCR beta repertoires were profiled in patients with high-grade serous ovarian cancer who were grouped, under a laparoscopic triage algorithm, by complete gross resection or by neoadjuvant chemotherapy response. A cohort of some 30 patients was included: roughly ten with no residual disease after primary surgery (R0), roughly ten who were excellent NACT responders, and roughly ten who were poor NACT responders.

Paper-wide results and their limitations: TCR clonal relatedness correlated positively with neoantigen level and, by trend, with copy number variation and mutation load from whole-genome sequencing. The TCR repertoire analyses centered on CDR3, leaving CDR1 and CDR2 unanalyzed. Because bulk tumor TCR sequencing provided no spatial information, insight into HGSC tumor complexity and diversity was limited. Tumors from the same patient had repertoire similarity ranging from 0.11 to 0.79, while tumors from different patients showed almost no similarity.

The germline V gene provides CDR1 KGHSH and CDR2 LQKENI. V sheds 3 bases and J sheds 5 bases, leaving 7 bases between their ends. The CDR3 runs 13 amino acids, cysteine and phenylalanine included. Of all the DNA, just the CDR3 is kept, 39 bases in frame from base 1. High-throughput TCR profiling via ImmunoSEQ was performed on the 80 to 100 tumor samples. The authors' analysis ran thus. Richness (unique productive sequences), clonality, evenness and relatedness were included as repertoire diversity metrics, and similarity between samples was assessed with the Bhattacharyya coefficient. In a sensitivity analysis, TCRs with fewer than two reads were excluded, and consistent conclusions were obtained. Here the immuneACCESS table is served through TCRdb, limited to in-frame sequences with V and J called. Missing clones are a known gap in these copies; in checked studies unresolved V genes cover under half, and the rest lacks a known reason. V and J calls and clone size are those listed in that table; D and trimming were worked out from the DNA. The table for this sample lists over 9,000 clones; roughly 87% of them were counted only once. The ten largest make up under 8% of the sample.

The tumor samples were collected prior to definitive surgery or chemotherapy. Genomic DNA was extracted by the MD Anderson Biospecimen Extraction Resource, and TCR sequencing was done by the MD Anderson Cancer Genomics Laboratory. Comment on this clone: Its antigen remains undetermined. It has no much larger one-base neighbor in the sample; base qualities were not kept.

Specimen: tumor tissue. The rearrangement combines TRBV18 with TRBJ2-2, with the identity of the D gene unclear. This TCR came from a human donor with high-grade serous ovarian cancer. The CDR3 region has the sequence CASSPDGTGELFF. The bases are TGTGCCAGCTCACCGGACGGGACCGGGGAGCTGTTTTTT. The variable domain in full, with residues beyond the CDR3 obtained from the reference TRBV18 and TRBJ2-2 genes, is NAGVMQNPRHLVRRRGQEARLRCSPMKGHSHVYWYRQLPEEGLKFMVYLQKENIIDESGMPKERFSAEFPKEGPSILRIQQVVRGDSAAYFCASSPDGTGELFFGEGSRLTVL.